These 24 T cell receptor beta chains were sequenced from one sample in a study of blood T cell repertoires in COVID-19. Sequencing was performed with immunoSEQ multiplex PCR; in TCRdb, only in-frame clones are kept and a portion is missing. The table lists about 160,000 clones, over 90% of them singletons. Sequencing input: peripheral blood. The source is a man in his fifties with acute or convalescent COVID-19.

The chain recombines TRBV18 with TRBJ1-3; 10 bases match TRBD1. Trimming cost V 0 bases and J 3 bases; bases outside gene matches: 2. Per germline, CDR1 KGHSH and CDR2 LQKENI. This CDR3 spans 16 amino acids. The chain's CDR3 is CASSPPGTGVGNTIYF. The DNA for the CDR3 is TGTGCCAGCTCACCACCGGGGACAGGGGTTGGAAACACCATATATTTT.

The gene calls are TRBV5-6 and TRBJ1-1; a possible D gene is TRBD1 (5 bases). There are 14 residues in the CDR3. Trimming shortened V by 4 bases and J by 1 base, and 11 bases separated the two germline ends. Germline V gives CDR1 SGHDT, CDR2 YYEEEE. The CDR3 is CASSPGAPNTEAFF. The CDR3 DNA reads TGTGCCAGCAGCCCTGGGGCGCCGAACACTGAAGCTTTCTTT.

V is TRBV7-9 and J is TRBJ2-2; D uncertain. This CDR3 has 16 residues. The V gene lost 2 bases and the J gene lost 2 bases, with 12 bases spanning the gap. Germline CDR1 reads SEHNR; CDR2 reads FQNEAQ (reference sequence). This CDR3 reads CASSLRPTNNTGELFF. The CDR3 bases are TGTGCCAGCAGCTTACGGCCGACAAATAACACCGGGGAGCTGTTTTTT.

The chain couples TRBV7-3 to TRBJ2-1; a weak D match, TRBD1 (6 bases). CDR1 and CDR2 (germline): SGHTA, FQGTGA. The CDR3 is made up of 15 amino acids. V lost 3 bases and J 4 bases, leaving 13 bases between the germline ends. CDR3 nucleotides: TGTGCCAGCAGCTTGAGCAGAGGGGGATACAATGAGCAGTTCTTC. Its protein is CASSLSRGGYNEQFF.

The chain has TRBV25-1 and TRBJ2-1; the match to TRBD2 covers 8 bases. The CDR3 runs 16 residues. Per the germline V gene, CDR1 is MGHDK and CDR2 is SYGVNS. V lost 0 bases and J lost 2; bases outside the gene matches: 3. The CDR3 DNA sequence: TGTGCCAGCAGTGAATACGGGGGGGGTCCCTACAATGAGCAGTTCTTC. Amino acids: CASSEYGGGPYNEQFF.

The V call is TRBV28, the J call TRBJ1-2, with a possible D match to TRBD1 (6 bases). Trimming pared 5 bases from V and 6 bases from J, leaving 13 bases between. The CDR3 contains 13 residues. Looked up from germline, CDR1 is MDHEN and CDR2 is SYDVKM. In DNA, the CDR3 is TGTGCCAGCAGTCCCGGGACACGGAATGGCTACACCTTC. Translated: CASSPGTRNGYTF.

This chain links TRBV28 with TRBJ1-2, with 11 bases that match TRBD1. Germline V lookup: CDR1 MDHEN, CDR2 SYDVKM. The V gene end was trimmed by 6 bases and the J gene end by 6 bases; junction bases not matched to a gene: 9. CDR3 size: 15 residues. The CDR3 coding sequence is TGTGCCAGCAGCTCCGGACAGGGGGCTCTCCATGGCTACACCTTC. It specifies CASSSGQGALHGYTF.

The chain uses TRBV5-4 and TRBJ2-7, with 9 nucleotides matching TRBD1. V dropped 5 bases and J dropped 1; count of bases not matched to a gene: 4. Germline V gene sequence: CDR1 SGHNT, CDR2 YYREEE (reference sequence). The CDR3 consists of 14 residues. This CDR3 reads CASRRQGGSYEQYF. The DNA for the CDR3 is TGTGCCAGCAGGAGACAGGGGGGGTCCTACGAGCAGTACTTC.

The CDR3 protein is CAISESGTGGQPQHF. CDR3 bases: TGTGCCATCAGTGAGTCCGGGACAGGGGGTCAGCCCCAGCATTTT. V gene TRBV10-3 combines with J gene TRBJ1-5; the match to TRBD1 covers 11 bases. Germline V gives CDR1 ENHRY, CDR2 SYGVKD. Germline trimming cut 0 bases from V and 6 bases from J; bases unmatched to any gene: 1. The CDR3 totals 15 residues.

The chain has TRBV7-8 and TRBJ1-4, with 9 bases lining up with TRBD1. From germline, CDR1 is SGHVS and CDR2 FQNEAQ. The length of the CDR3 is 15 residues. The ends lost 3 bases at V and 10 bases at J; junction bases unmatched: 9. The CDR3 is CASSLGDRGLGKLFF. The CDR3 bases are TGTGCCAGCAGCTTGGGTGACAGGGGGTTAGGAAAACTGTTTTTT. Combining the CDR3 with reference TRBV7-8 and TRBJ1-4 gives the whole variable domain GAGVSQSPRYKVAKRGQDVALRCDPISGHVSLFWYQQALGQGPEFLTYFQNEAQLDKSGLPSDRFFAERPEGSVSTLKIQRTQQEDSAVYLCASSLGDRGLGKLFFGSGTQLSVL.

The V call is TRBV7-2, the J call TRBJ2-3, with 10 bases identical to TRBD2. In germline, CDR1 is SGHTA, CDR2 FQGNSA. This CDR3 has 18 residues. V dropped 6 bases and J dropped 2; count of bases not matched to a gene: 14. CDR3 sequence reads: CASSFKALAGDLTDTQYF. The CDR3 DNA reads as TGTGCCAGCAGTTTTAAGGCCCTAGCGGGGGATCTCACAGATACGCAGTATTTT.

The genes are TRBV4-3 and TRBJ2-2; D gene ambiguous. The CDR3 totals 13 residues. Trimming pared 0 bases from V and 4 bases from J, leaving 3 bases between. Germline CDR1 and CDR2: LGHNA and YSLEER. The CDR3, as DNA: TGCGCCAGCAGCCAAGAGAGCACCGGGGAGCTGTTTTTT. Amino acids: CASSQESTGELFF.

This chain links TRBV11-2 with TRBJ2-1, with unresolved D. CDR1 SGHAT and CDR2 FQNNGV come from the germline V gene. This CDR3 has 12 amino acids. Deletions cut 0 bases from V and 9 bases from J, with 6 bases between. The CDR3 coding sequence is TGTGCCAGCAGCTTAGAGTTCCTTGAGCAGTTCTTC. Translated, it gives CASSLEFLEQFF.

The J gene is TRBJ1-2, the V gene TRBV30, with 8 bases fitting TRBD1. After removal of 2 bases from V and 4 bases from J, the junction contained 9 bases not matched to a gene. Germline CDR1 and CDR2: GTSNPN and SVGIG (reference sequence). The CDR3 loop spans 15 amino acids. CDR3 protein: CAWSSRDRLIYGYTF. CDR3 in DNA: TGTGCCTGGAGTTCCCGGGACAGGCTCATCTATGGCTACACCTTC.

This chain links TRBV29-1 with TRBJ2-7, with TRBD1 as a possible D gene (6 bases). Per germline, CDR1 SQVTM and CDR2 ANQGSEA. This CDR3 is 14 amino acids long. Trimming took 4 bases from V and 0 from J, leaving 13 bases between them. DNA of the CDR3: TGCAGCGTTGGGGGGAACAGGGACTCCTACGAGCAGTACTTC. Translated: CSVGGNRDSYEQYF.

The V call is TRBV6-5, the J call TRBJ2-3, with D possibly being TRBD2 (6 bases). The CDR3 contains 15 residues. Trimming shortened V by 6 bases and J by 2 bases, and 15 bases separated the two germline ends. Germline CDR1 reads MNHEY; CDR2 reads SVGAGI. CDR3 nucleotides: TGTGCCAGCAGCAGGGCGGGATACCACACAGATACGCAGTATTTT. Translated: CASSRAGYHTDTQYF.

The J gene is TRBJ2-7, the V gene TRBV30; TRBD1 aligns across 7 bases. The CDR3 consists of 17 residues. Germline trimming cut 2 bases from V and 3 bases from J; bases unmatched to any gene: 16. Germline CDR1 GTSNPN, CDR2 SVGIG (reference sequence). The CDR3 sequence: CAWSYYKGTVGVYEQYV. The CDR3 nucleotides read TGTGCCTGGAGTTATTATAAAGGGACAGTCGGAGTCTACGAGCAGTACGTC.

The chain couples TRBV30 to TRBJ1-6; perhaps TRBD1 as D (6 bases). Germline V gene sequence: CDR1 GTSNPN, CDR2 SVGIG (reference sequence). The ends were cut back, 5 bases at V and 8 bases at J, with 16 bases in the middle. There are 14 residues in the CDR3. CDR3 sequence reads: CAWRWGGSDSPLHF. In DNA, the CDR3 is TGTGCCTGGCGCTGGGGGGGCAGCGATTCACCCCTCCACTTT.

This chain connects TRBV2 to TRBJ2-7, with 8 bases that match TRBD1. The CDR3 consists of 14 residues. Germline V gives CDR1 SNHLY, CDR2 FYNNEI. The V segment lost 3 bases and the J segment 3 bases; nucleotides outside the gene matches: 4. This CDR3 is CASSDQGAGYEQYF. CDR3 nucleotide sequence: TGTGCCAGCAGTGATCAGGGGGCGGGCTACGAGCAGTACTTC.

The chain carries TRBV19 and TRBJ2-3, with D tentatively TRBD1 (6 bases). There are 17 residues in the CDR3. V was clipped by 3 bases and J by 2 bases, with 18 bases between them. The V gene's germline CDR1 is LNHDA and CDR2 SQIVND (reference sequence). In nucleotides, the CDR3 is TGTGCCAGTAGTATGTCTTCTGGGAGACAGGCCACAGATACGCAGTATTTT. Its translation: CASSMSSGRQATDTQYF.

The genes are TRBV6-5 and TRBJ2-5; TRBD1 might be the D (6 bases). V dropped 2 bases and J dropped 7 bases, with 17 bases sitting between them. CDR1 MNHEY and CDR2 SVGAGI come from the germline V gene. The CDR3 spans 15 residues. The CDR3 region has the DNA TGTGCCAGCAGTTACAAATGGGACACGGCGCCGACCCAGTACTTC. Its protein product is CASSYKWDTAPTQYF.

V usage is TRBV2 and J usage is TRBJ2-7, with 7 bases aligning to TRBD1. This CDR3 has 12 residues. In germline, CDR1 is SNHLY, CDR2 FYNNEI. V dropped 6 bases and J dropped 3; count of bases not matched to a gene: 2. CDR3 amino acids: CASRDRIYEQYV. The CDR3 DNA is TGTGCCAGCAGGGACAGGATCTACGAGCAGTACGTC.

This clone occurred a few times. The chain employs TRBV11-1 and TRBJ1-1; the D gene is possibly TRBD1 (5 bases). Trimming stripped 5 bases from V and 1 base from J, with 14 bases between. Germline values: CDR1 SGHAT, CDR2 FQDESV (reference sequence). This CDR3 region has 15 residues. The CDR3 loop reads CASSPANRGNTEAFF. Written as DNA, the CDR3 is TGTGCCAGCAGCCCAGCAAATAGGGGGAACACTGAAGCTTTCTTT.

The genes are TRBV7-9 and TRBJ2-7; 7 nucleotides agree with TRBD1. The V and J ends lost 4 bases and 3 bases, in that order; junction bases with no gene match: 9. The CDR3 sequence is 15 residues long. Per the germline V gene, CDR1 is SEHNR and CDR2 is FQNEAQ (reference sequence). The CDR3 DNA sequence: TGTGCCAGCAGCTCTCCAGAAGGGGGCCTCTACGAGCAGTACTTC. This sequence encodes CASSSPEGGLYEQYF.